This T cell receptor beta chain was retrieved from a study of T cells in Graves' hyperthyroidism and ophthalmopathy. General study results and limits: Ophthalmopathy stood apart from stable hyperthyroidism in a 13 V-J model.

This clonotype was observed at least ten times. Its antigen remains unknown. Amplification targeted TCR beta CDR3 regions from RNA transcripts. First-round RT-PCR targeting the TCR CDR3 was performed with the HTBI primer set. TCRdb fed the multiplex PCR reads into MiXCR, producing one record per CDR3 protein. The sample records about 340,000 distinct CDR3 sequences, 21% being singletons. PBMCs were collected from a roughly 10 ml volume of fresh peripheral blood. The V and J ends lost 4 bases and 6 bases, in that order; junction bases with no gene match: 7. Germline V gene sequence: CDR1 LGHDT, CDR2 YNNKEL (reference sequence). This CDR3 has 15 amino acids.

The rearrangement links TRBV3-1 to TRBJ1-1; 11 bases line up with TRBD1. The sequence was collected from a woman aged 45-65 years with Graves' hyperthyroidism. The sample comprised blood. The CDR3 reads CASSPNMGQGAEAFF. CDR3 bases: TGTGCCAGCAGCCCAAATATGGGACAGGGGGCTGAAGCTTTCTTT. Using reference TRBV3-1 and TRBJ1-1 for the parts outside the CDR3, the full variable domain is DTAVSQTPKYLVTQMGNDKSIKCEQNLGHDTMYWYKQDSKKFLKIMFSYNNKELIINETVPNRFSPKSPDKAHLNLHINSLELGDSAVYFCASSPNMGQGAEAFFGQGTRLTVV.